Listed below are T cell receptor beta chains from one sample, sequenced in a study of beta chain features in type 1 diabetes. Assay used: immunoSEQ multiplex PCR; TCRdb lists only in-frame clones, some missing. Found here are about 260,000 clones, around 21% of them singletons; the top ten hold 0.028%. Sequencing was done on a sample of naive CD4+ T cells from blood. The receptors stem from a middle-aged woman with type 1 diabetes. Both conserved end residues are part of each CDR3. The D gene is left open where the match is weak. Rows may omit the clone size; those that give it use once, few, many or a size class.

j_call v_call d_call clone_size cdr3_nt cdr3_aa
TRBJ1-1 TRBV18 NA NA TGTGCCAGCTCCTCAGAGGAAGATGGCACTGAAGCTTTCTTT CASSSEEDGTEAFF
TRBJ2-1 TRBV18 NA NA TGTGCCAGCTCACCTGGCCAGGTAGTAGATGAGCAGTTCTTC CASSPGQVVDEQFF
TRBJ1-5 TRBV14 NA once TGTGCCAGCAGCCAAGAAGGAGGGCCCCAGCATTTT CASSQEGGPQHF
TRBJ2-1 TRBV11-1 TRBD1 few TGTGCCAGCAGGCGGGACAGGGGGGAATACAATGAGCAGTTCTTC CASRRDRGEYNEQFF
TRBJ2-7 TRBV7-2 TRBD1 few TGTGCTACCCGAGGGGGCAGCCTAGGAGGCGAGCAGTACTTC CATRGGSLGGEQYF
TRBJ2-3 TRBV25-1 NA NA TGTGCCAGCAGTGAGGACTCTTCAGCAGATACGCAGTATTTT CASSEDSSADTQYF
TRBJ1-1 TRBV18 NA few TGTGCCAGCTCACCCCCTCAGGATGGGGCATGGACTGAAGCTTTCTTT CASSPPQDGAWTEAFF
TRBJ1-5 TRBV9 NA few TGTGCCAGCAGCGTAGGGCAGAGCAATCAGCCCCAGCATTTT CASSVGQSNQPQHF
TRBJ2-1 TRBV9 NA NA TGTGCCAGCAGCGTAGCGGGAGACAGGGTATACAATGAGCAGTTCTTC CASSVAGDRVYNEQFF
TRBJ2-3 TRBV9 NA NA TGTGCCAGCAGCGTATCAGGCGCTATAGATACGCAGTATTTT CASSVSGAIDTQYF
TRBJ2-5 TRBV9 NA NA TGTGCCAGCAGCGCGGGGGAACGGACACTTTGGGAGACCCAGTACTTC CASSAGERTLWETQYF
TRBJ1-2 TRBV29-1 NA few TGCAGCGCCCTTGGGGCGAGTTGGCAGGAGGGTGGCTACACCTTC CSALGASWQEGGYTF
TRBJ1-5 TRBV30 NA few TGTGCCTGGGATACAGGGAATCAGCCCCAGCATTTT CAWDTGNQPQHF
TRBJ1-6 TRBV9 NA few TGTGCCAGCAGCGTAGGACGGAGAAATTCACCCCTCCACTTT CASSVGRRNSPLHF
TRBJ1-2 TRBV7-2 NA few TGTGCCAGCAGCTTGGTAGGGCAGGGCAACTATGGCTACACCTTC CASSLVGQGNYGYTF
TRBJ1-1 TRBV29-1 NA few TGCAGCGTTACCAGCGGTATGGTGAACACTGAAGCTTTCTTT CSVTSGMVNTEAFF
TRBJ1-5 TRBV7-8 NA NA TGTGCCAGCAGCGCCCCGGAGGCAGACAATCAGCCCCAGCATTTT CASSAPEADNQPQHF
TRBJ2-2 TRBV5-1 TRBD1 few TGCGCCAGCAGCCCCGGACAGGGCAACTTGGGTACCGGGGAGCTGTTTTTT CASSPGQGNLGTGELFF
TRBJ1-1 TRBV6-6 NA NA TGTGCCAGCAGTTACTCGACTGGGTCGGGAGGCACTGAAGCTTTCTTT CASSYSTGSGGTEAFF
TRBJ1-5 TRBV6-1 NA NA TGTGCCAGCAGTGAACGGGGACAGCCCCAGCATTTT CASSERGQPQHF
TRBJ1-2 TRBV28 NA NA TGTGCCAGCAGTTCTCAGGTCTATGGCTACACCTTC CASSSQVYGYTF
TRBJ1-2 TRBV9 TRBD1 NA TGTGCCAGCAGCGTGGAGGGGGCTTCTAACTATGGCTACACCTTC CASSVEGASNYGYTF
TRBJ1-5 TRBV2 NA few TGTGCCAGCAGTGAAGGGGCAGGTATTCAGCCCCAGCATTTT CASSEGAGIQPQHF
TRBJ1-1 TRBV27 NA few TGTGCCAGCATCCCGGACGGGGGGAACACTGAAGCTTTCTTT CASIPDGGNTEAFF
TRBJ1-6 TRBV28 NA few TGTGCCAGCAGTTACGACAGCCTTAATTCACCCCTCCACTTT CASSYDSLNSPLHF
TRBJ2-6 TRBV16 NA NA TGTGCCAGCAGCCCTCAGTCAGGGGCCAACGTCCTGACTTTC CASSPQSGANVLTF
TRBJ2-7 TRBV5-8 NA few TGTGCCGCGTCGGTCGAGTACGAGCAGTACTTC CAASVEYEQYF
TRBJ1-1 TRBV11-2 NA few TGTGCCAGCAGCTCCCTCGGGGGTTCCGCTGAAGCTTTCTTT CASSSLGGSAEAFF
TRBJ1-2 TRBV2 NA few TGTGCCAGCAGTGATTCAGTTGGGGAGAACGCCTTC CASSDSVGENAF
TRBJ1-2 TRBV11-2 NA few TGTGCCAGCGAGACAGTTTATGGCTATGGCTACACCTTC CASETVYGYGYTF
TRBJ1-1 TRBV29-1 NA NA TGCAGCGTTGACAGGGACACTGAAGCTTTCTTT CSVDRDTEAFF
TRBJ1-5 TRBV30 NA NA TGTGCCTGGGCCCCCCGACAGGCCAGCGGTCAGCCCCAGCATTTT CAWAPRQASGQPQHF
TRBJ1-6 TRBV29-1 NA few TGCAGCGTTGCGGTATCGAATAATTCACCCCTCCACTTT CSVAVSNNSPLHF
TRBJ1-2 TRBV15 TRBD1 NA TGTGCCACCAGCAGAGATGCAGGGGGCCTCTCGGGCTACACCTTC CATSRDAGGLSGYTF
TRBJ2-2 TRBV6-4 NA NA TGTGCCAGCAGTGTTCAGGCGAACACCGGGGAGCTGTTTTTT CASSVQANTGELFF
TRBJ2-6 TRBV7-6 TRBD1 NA TGTGCCAGCAGCTTAGTCGCCGGGACAGCTGGGGCCAACGTCCTGACTTTC CASSLVAGTAGANVLTF
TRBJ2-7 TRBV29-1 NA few TGCAGCGTTGATACGGGGGAAGGTCGTAAAGAGCAGTACTTC CSVDTGEGRKEQYF
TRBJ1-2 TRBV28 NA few TGTGCCAGCAGTGGGGGGAAGAGAGGCTACACCTTC CASSGGKRGYTF
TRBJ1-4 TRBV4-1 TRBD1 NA TGCGCCAGCAGCCAGAGGGACAGCTCTAATGAAAAACTGTTTTTT CASSQRDSSNEKLFF
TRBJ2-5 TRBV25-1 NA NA TGTGCCAGCGCGGGACGACCGTACCAAGAGACCCAGTACTTC CASAGRPYQETQYF
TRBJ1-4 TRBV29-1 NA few TGCAGCGTTGCAGCTAATGAAAAACTGTTTTTT CSVAANEKLFF
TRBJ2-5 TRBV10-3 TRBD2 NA TGTGCCATCGGGGCGTCCGTAGCGGGATCTCTAGAGACCCAGTACTTC CAIGASVAGSLETQYF
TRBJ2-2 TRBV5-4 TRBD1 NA TGTGCCAGCAGCTTGAGGGGGACAGTCAGCGGGGAGCTGTTTTTT CASSLRGTVSGELFF
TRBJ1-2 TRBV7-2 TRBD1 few TGTGCCAGCAGCTTTCACAGGGACAGCTATGGCTACACCTTC CASSFHRDSYGYTF
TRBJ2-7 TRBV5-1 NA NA TGCGCCAGCAGCTCCCAGTACGAGCAGTACTTC CASSSQYEQYF